These T cell receptor beta chains were read from a single sample in a study of tumor-infiltrating lymphocytes in primary liver carcinoma. TCRdb re-called the multiplex PCR reads with MiXCR, one entry per CDR3 protein. The sample records about 310,000 distinct CDR3 sequences, roughly three fifths being singletons. Sequencing was carried out using peripheral blood. The source of these receptors is a woman in her 30s with primary liver carcinoma and hepatitis B virus infection. Both conserved end residues are part of each CDR3. D genes are given only for firm matches. A row's size may be missing; if present it is once, few, many or a size class.

d_call: .; j_call: TRBJ2-7; clone_size: .; v_call: TRBV4-1; cdr3_aa: CANSQDPDYLVYEQYF; cdr3_nt: TGCGCCAACAGCCAAGATCCGGACTATCTGGTCTACGAGCAGTACTTC
d_call: .; j_call: TRBJ2-7; clone_size: .; v_call: TRBV12-3/TRBV12-4; cdr3_aa: CATNRGGKVKGEQYF; cdr3_nt: TGTGCCACCAACCGAGGGGGAAAGGTGAAGGGAGAGCAGTACTTC
d_call: .; j_call: TRBJ2-1; clone_size: .; v_call: TRBV6-1; cdr3_aa: CASSEPGMVNNEQFF; cdr3_nt: TGTGCCAGCAGTGAACCAGGGATGGTAAACAATGAGCAGTTCTTC
d_call: TRBD2; j_call: TRBJ2-1; clone_size: .; v_call: TRBV6-1; cdr3_aa: CARSAWDYSYERFF; cdr3_nt: TGTGCCAGGAGTGCGTGGGACTATTCATATGAGCGGTTCTTC
d_call: .; j_call: TRBJ1-2; clone_size: .; v_call: TRBV12-3/TRBV12-4; cdr3_aa: CARSTDYYGYTF; cdr3_nt: TGTGCCAGGAGTACAGACTACTATGGCTACACCTTC
d_call: .; j_call: TRBJ2-3; clone_size: few; v_call: TRBV5-6; cdr3_aa: CASSLGQQLFQNTDTQYF; cdr3_nt: TGTGCCAGCAGCTTAGGACAGCAACTGTTTCAAAACACAGATACGCAGTATTTT
d_call: .; j_call: TRBJ2-2; clone_size: .; v_call: TRBV12-5; cdr3_aa: CTSGLGGELFF; cdr3_nt: TGTACTAGTGGTCTCGGCGGGGAGCTGTTTTTT
d_call: .; j_call: TRBJ2-1; clone_size: many; v_call: TRBV12-3/TRBV12-4; cdr3_aa: CASSIGGLEQFF; cdr3_nt: TGTGCCAGCAGCATCGGGGGGCTCGAGCAGTTCTTC
d_call: .; j_call: TRBJ2-1; clone_size: .; v_call: TRBV6-5; cdr3_aa: CASSGRDTTVYNEQFF; cdr3_nt: TGTGCCAGCAGTGGCCGGGACACTACAGTCTACAATGAGCAGTTCTTC
d_call: TRBD2; j_call: TRBJ2-3; clone_size: .; v_call: TRBV4-3; cdr3_aa: CASSPGLAYLTHSADTQYF; cdr3_nt: TGCGCCAGCAGCCCGGGACTAGCGTATCTCACTCATAGCGCAGATACGCAGTATTTT
d_call: TRBD2; j_call: TRBJ2-1; clone_size: .; v_call: TRBV11-1; cdr3_aa: CASSLTSRTALEQFF; cdr3_nt: TGTGCCAGTAGCCTGACTAGCAGGACGGCTCTGGAGCAGTTCTTC
d_call: .; j_call: TRBJ2-3; clone_size: .; v_call: TRBV29-1; cdr3_aa: CSIDLEGSTDTQYF; cdr3_nt: TGCAGCATTGATTTGGAGGGGAGCACAGATACGCAGTACTTT
d_call: .; j_call: TRBJ1-5; clone_size: .; v_call: TRBV4-1; cdr3_aa: CASSRRQAGTQYSNQPQHF; cdr3_nt: TGCGCCAGCAGCCGAAGACAGGCAGGGACCCAATATAGCAATCAGCCCCAGCATTTT
d_call: .; j_call: TRBJ1-4; clone_size: .; v_call: TRBV29-1; cdr3_aa: CRAATSSEKLFF; cdr3_nt: TGCAGAGCCGCGACAAGTAGTGAAAAACTGTTTTTT
d_call: .; j_call: TRBJ2-2; clone_size: few; v_call: TRBV12-3/TRBV12-4; cdr3_aa: CASRDVRGDTGELFF; cdr3_nt: TGTGCCAGCAGGGATGTACGGGGCGACACCGGGGAGCTGTTTTTT
d_call: TRBD2; j_call: TRBJ2-1; clone_size: .; v_call: TRBV4-1; cdr3_aa: CASSRARGGNEQFF; cdr3_nt: TGCGCCAGCAGCCGCGCCCGGGGGGGGAATGAGCAGTTCTTC
d_call: .; j_call: TRBJ1-4; clone_size: few; v_call: TRBV19; cdr3_aa: CASSLPRLNEKLFF; cdr3_nt: TGTGCCAGTAGTCTCCCACGCCTTAATGAAAAACTGTTTTTT
d_call: TRBD2; j_call: TRBJ2-1; clone_size: .; v_call: TRBV11-2; cdr3_aa: CTSSPSSGSLDEQFF; cdr3_nt: TGTACCAGCAGCCCTTCTAGCGGGAGTCTTGATGAGCAGTTCTTC
d_call: TRBD1; j_call: TRBJ2-1; clone_size: .; v_call: TRBV6-5; cdr3_aa: CASSRRDSTYNEQFF; cdr3_nt: TGTGCCAGCAGCAGACGGGACAGCACCTACAATGAGCAGTTCTTC
d_call: TRBD1; j_call: TRBJ2-7; clone_size: .; v_call: TRBV4-1; cdr3_aa: CASSPYPPGQSYEQYF; cdr3_nt: TGCGCCAGCAGCCCCTACCCCCCGGGACAGAGCTACGAGCAGTACTTC
d_call: .; j_call: TRBJ1-4; clone_size: .; v_call: TRBV12-3/TRBV12-4; cdr3_aa: CARSLRLGGKLFF; cdr3_nt: TGTGCCAGGAGTTTACGTCTAGGTGGAAAACTGTTTTTT
d_call: .; j_call: TRBJ2-7; clone_size: few; v_call: TRBV28; cdr3_aa: CASSLKQDPYEQYF; cdr3_nt: TGTGCCAGCAGTTTAAAACAGGACCCCTACGAGCAGTACTTC
d_call: .; j_call: TRBJ2-3; clone_size: many; v_call: TRBV6-2/TRBV6-3; cdr3_aa: CASLKGQRTDTQYF; cdr3_nt: TGTGCCAGCTTGAAAGGACAGAGGACTGATACGCAGTATTTT
d_call: TRBD2; j_call: TRBJ2-1; clone_size: .; v_call: TRBV6-1; cdr3_aa: CASRELAGADEQFF; cdr3_nt: TGTGCCAGCAGGGAGCTAGCGGGAGCCGATGAGCAGTTCTTC
d_call: .; j_call: TRBJ1-6; clone_size: .; v_call: TRBV5-5; cdr3_aa: CASGSSYDSPLHF; cdr3_nt: TGTGCCAGCGGGAGCTCCTATGATTCACCCCTCCACTTT
d_call: .; j_call: TRBJ1-5; clone_size: many; v_call: TRBV4-1; cdr3_aa: CASSQGRQEGSYQPQHF; cdr3_nt: TGCGCCAGCAGCCAAGGACGGCAGGAGGGGTCTTATCAGCCCCAGCATTTT
d_call: .; j_call: TRBJ2-1; clone_size: .; v_call: TRBV4-1; cdr3_aa: CASRQDPRDGDEQFF; cdr3_nt: TGCGCCAGCAGACAAGATCCCAGGGATGGGGATGAGCAGTTCTTC